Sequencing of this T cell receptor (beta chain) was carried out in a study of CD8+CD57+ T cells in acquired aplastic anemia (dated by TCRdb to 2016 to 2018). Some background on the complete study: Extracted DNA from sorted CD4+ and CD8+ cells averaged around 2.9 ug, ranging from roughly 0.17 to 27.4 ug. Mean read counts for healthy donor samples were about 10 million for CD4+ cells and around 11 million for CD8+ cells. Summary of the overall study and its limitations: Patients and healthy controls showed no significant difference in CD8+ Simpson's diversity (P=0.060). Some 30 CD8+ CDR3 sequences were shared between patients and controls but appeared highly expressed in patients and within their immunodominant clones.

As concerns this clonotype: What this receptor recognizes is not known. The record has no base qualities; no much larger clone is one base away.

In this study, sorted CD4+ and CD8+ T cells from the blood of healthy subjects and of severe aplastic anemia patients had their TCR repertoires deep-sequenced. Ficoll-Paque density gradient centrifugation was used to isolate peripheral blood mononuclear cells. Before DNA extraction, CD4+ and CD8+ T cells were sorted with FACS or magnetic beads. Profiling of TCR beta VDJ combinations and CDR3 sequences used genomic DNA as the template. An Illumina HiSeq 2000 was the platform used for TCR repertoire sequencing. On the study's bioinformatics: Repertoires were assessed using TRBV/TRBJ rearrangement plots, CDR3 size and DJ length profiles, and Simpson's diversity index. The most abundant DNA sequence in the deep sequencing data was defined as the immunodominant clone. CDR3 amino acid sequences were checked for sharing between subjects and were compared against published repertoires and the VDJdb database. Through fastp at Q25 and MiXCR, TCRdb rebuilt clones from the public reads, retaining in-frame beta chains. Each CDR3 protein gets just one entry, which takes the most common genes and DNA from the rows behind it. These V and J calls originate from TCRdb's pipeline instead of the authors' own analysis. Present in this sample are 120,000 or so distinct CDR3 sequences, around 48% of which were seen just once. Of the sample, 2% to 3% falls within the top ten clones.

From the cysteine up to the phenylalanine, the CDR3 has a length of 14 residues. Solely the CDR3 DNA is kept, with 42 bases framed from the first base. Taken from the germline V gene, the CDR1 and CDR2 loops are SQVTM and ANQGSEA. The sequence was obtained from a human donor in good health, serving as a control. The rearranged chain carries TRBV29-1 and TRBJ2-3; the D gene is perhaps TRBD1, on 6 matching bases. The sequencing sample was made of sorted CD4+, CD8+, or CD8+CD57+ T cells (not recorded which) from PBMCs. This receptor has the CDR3 CSTPGHLITDTQYF. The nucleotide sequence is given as TGCAGTACTCCGGGACACCTAATTACAGATACGCAGTATTTT.